The present TCR beta chain was sequenced within a study of blood T cells in healthy people across ages. The use of a sample-barcoded 5' primer and a J-beta primer mix characterized a second PCR of about 7 to 12 cycles. Using its own MiXCR run on the 5' RACE reads, TCRdb lists one record per CDR3 protein. This sample has over 750,000 distinct CDR3 sequences, with roughly 25% found just once. Study-level points and caveats: Possibly, changes in expanded clonotypes were confounded because donor CMV status was unknown.

Remarks on this clonotype: Its matching antigen is unknown.

There are 16 residues in the CDR3. Per germline, CDR1 KGHDR and CDR2 SFDVKD. Between the trimmed V and J ends, which lost 1 base and 5 bases, there was a span of 14 bases. The same data also went into a second study, on T cells of mothers and their children. From that paper: Mothers yielded over 9.5 million CDR3 reads, children some 2.9 million each.

This sequence was found in a boy aged 10-17 years in good health. The sample consisted of blood. The chain employs TRBV24-1 and TRBJ2-1, with D unclear. This CDR3 is CATSDLVSELHNEQFF. The CDR3 region has the DNA TGTGCCACCAGTGATTTAGTCAGCGAGCTTCACAATGAGCAGTTCTTC.